Below are 24 T cell receptor beta chains sequenced from a single sample in a study of OX40 agonist ivuxolimab in advanced cancers. To prepare the library, the immunoSEQ multiplex PCR assay was applied. Sourced from immuneACCESS, this table was stored by TCRdb with only in-frame sequences that have V and J called. A share of the clones is absent; for the studies checked, an unresolved V gene accounts for under half, and the remainder has no known explanation. The sample table contains 9,000 to 15,000 clones; only one count was recorded for about 86% of them. Jointly, the top ten make up more than 40% of the sample. Sequencing used CD4+ or CD8+ T cells sorted from blood, obtained in a trial of the OX40 agonist ivuxolimab. These receptors were taken from an adult with an advanced solid tumor such as melanoma, head and neck, liver or kidney cancer.

This clone was counted only a few times. V gene TRBV6-4 combines with J gene TRBJ2-6, with D perhaps matching TRBD1 or TRBD2 (5 bases each). Germline V gene sequence: CDR1 MRHNA, CDR2 SNTAGT. Trimming pared 0 bases from V and 1 base from J, leaving 7 bases between. The CDR3 extends over 16 amino acids. In nucleotides, the CDR3 is TGTGCCAGCAGTGACTCGAGGGGTTCTGGGGCCAACGTCCTGACTTTC. Translated, it gives CASSDSRGSGANVLTF.

The chain links TRBV28 to TRBJ1-1; no clear D gene. The CDR3 length is 15 residues. Germline V lookup: CDR1 MDHEN, CDR2 SYDVKM. V dropped 3 bases and J dropped 0 bases, with 11 bases sitting between them. The CDR3 is CASSFTLGMNTEAFF. In nucleotides, the CDR3 is TGTGCCAGCAGTTTCACCCTTGGGATGAACACTGAAGCTTTCTTT.

The chain has TRBV11-3 and TRBJ2-1; TRBD1 is a possible D gene (6 bases). CDR3 length equals 17 residues. The ends were cut back, 1 base at V and 4 bases at J, with 17 bases in the middle. Germline V lookup: CDR1 SGHNT, CDR2 YENEEA. The CDR3 sequence is CASSLGDIILGYNEQFF. The DNA for the CDR3 is TGTGCCAGCAGCTTAGGGGACATTATCTTGGGTTACAATGAGCAGTTCTTC. Combining the CDR3 with reference TRBV11-3 and TRBJ2-1 gives the whole variable domain EAGVVQSPRYKIIEKKQPVAFWCNPISGHNTLYWYLQNLGQGPELLIRYENEEAVDDSQLPKDRFSAERLKGVDSTLKIQPAELGDSAVYLCASSLGDIILGYNEQFFGPGTRLTVL.

This chain links TRBV10-2 with TRBJ2-7, with 7 bases aligning to TRBD2. The CDR3 spans 12 residues. Germline CDR1 WSHSY, CDR2 SAAADI. CDR3 sequence (DNA): TGCGCTACCCTGGGGGGGTCCTACGAGCAGTACTTC. Its protein product is CATLGGSYEQYF.

A single count supports this clone. The V gene is TRBV6-5, the J gene TRBJ2-1, with 10 bases aligning to TRBD2. CDR3 length equals 14 residues. Unmatched junction bases numbered 8, after V lost 5 bases and J lost 10 bases. Germline-derived CDR1 and CDR2 are MNHEY and SVGAGI. The CDR3 bases are TGTGCCAGCAGTAGTCTAGCGGGAGAGCGGGAGCAGTTCTTC. Residues: CASSSLAGEREQFF.

The chain has TRBV5-6 and TRBJ1-1, with D tentatively TRBD1 (6 bases). CDR3 length: 17 amino acids. The germline V gene has CDR1 SGHDT and CDR2 YYEEEE. The germline V and J ends were trimmed by 4 bases and 0 bases, with 19 bases remaining between them. The chain's CDR3 is CASSLGQGWGMNTEAFF. The CDR3 nucleotides are TGTGCCAGCAGCCTGGGCCAGGGGTGGGGCATGAACACTGAAGCTTTCTTT.

This CDR3 reads CASSGGLAGGELFF. CDR3 coding DNA: TGCGCCAGCTCGGGGGGACTAGCGGGCGGGGAGCTGTTTTTT. The V call is TRBV10-1, the J call TRBJ2-2; 12 bases agree with TRBD2. The CDR3 has 14 residues. Germline V gene lookup returns CDR1 WNHNN and CDR2 SYGVQD (reference sequence). V lost 8 bases and J lost 7; bases outside the gene matches: 5.

The chain links TRBV7-6 to TRBJ2-7; 9 bases are a match to TRBD1. This CDR3 comprises 15 residues. In germline, CDR1 is SGHVS, CDR2 FNYEAQ. The J segment lost 4 bases and the V segment lost 2 bases, leaving 6 bases of the junction unmatched. The CDR3: CASSLSPGQGYEQYF. As DNA, the CDR3 is TGTGCCAGCAGCTTATCTCCGGGACAGGGATACGAGCAGTACTTC.

The rearrangement links TRBV2 to TRBJ2-7, with D perhaps TRBD2 (6 bases). Trimming pared 6 bases from V and 2 bases from J, leaving 17 bases between. The CDR3 extends over 15 amino acids. CDR1 is SNHLY and CDR2 is FYNNEI in the germline V gene. The CDR3 sequence: CASRPGRSEAYEQYF. Written as DNA, the CDR3 is TGTGCCAGCAGACCAGGGAGGTCGGAAGCCTACGAGCAGTACTTC.

V is TRBV28 and J is TRBJ1-4; weak D call: TRBD1 (6 bases). This CDR3 spans 14 amino acids. From germline, CDR1 is MDHEN and CDR2 SYDVKM. With 6 bases removed from V and 7 bases from J, the gap between germline ends came to 15 bases. The CDR3 region has the DNA TGTGCCAGCAGATACAGGGAAGGAGCTGAAAAACTGTTTTTT. Residues: CASRYREGAEKLFF.

This clone has only one observation. The J gene is TRBJ2-7, the V gene TRBV6-4; no definite D call. The germline CDR1 and CDR2 sequences are MRHNA and SNTAGT. V shed 0 bases and J shed 0 bases, with 21 bases lying between them. This CDR3 region has 19 residues. The CDR3 sequence: CASSDSISTLSGSSYEQYF. The CDR3 DNA is TGTGCCAGCAGTGACTCGATCAGCACCCTCTCGGGCAGCTCCTACGAGCAGTACTTC.

DNA of the CDR3: TGTGCCAGCAGTTTAGCAGGTTTTTATGGCTACACCTTC. It translates to CASSLAGFYGYTF. This chain uses TRBV27 with TRBJ1-2; D gene unclear. Germline V gene lookup returns CDR1 MNHEY and CDR2 SMNVEV (reference sequence). V was pared by 2 bases and J by 5 bases, with 9 bases between. CDR3 length: 13 residues.

This chain joins TRBV6-1 and TRBJ1-3, with D maybe TRBD1 (6 bases). The V end lost 0 bases, the J end lost 0 bases, and 18 bases lay between the germline ends. This CDR3 is 19 amino acids long. The germline V gene encodes CDR1 MNHNS and CDR2 SASEGT. The CDR3 spells CASSEALRAGADSGNTIYF. The CDR3 DNA is TGTGCCAGCAGTGAAGCGCTTCGGGCAGGGGCCGACTCTGGAAACACCATATATTTT.

The CDR3 bases are TGTGCCAGCACTCAACAGGGAGGTTACAATGAGCAGTTCTTC. Protein product: CASTQQGGYNEQFF. V usage is TRBV11-3 and J usage is TRBJ2-1; D might be TRBD1 or TRBD2, each matching 6 bases. V gave up 7 bases and J gave up 4 bases, with 14 bases separating them. CDR1 is SGHNT, CDR2 YENEEA, per germline. The CDR3 loop spans 14 amino acids.

The rearrangement uses TRBV4-1 and TRBJ2-7; no clear D. V was pared by 0 bases and J by 7 bases, with 16 bases between. Germline CDR1 is MGHRA and CDR2 is YSYEKL. This CDR3 comprises 15 residues. The CDR3: CASSQDPGPRREQYF. As DNA, the CDR3 is TGCGCCAGCAGCCAAGATCCAGGACCCCGCCGGGAGCAGTACTTC.

This clone is categorized as medium-sized. This chain uses TRBV19 with TRBJ2-1; 10 bases fit TRBD2. This CDR3 spans 15 amino acids. Germline CDR1 LNHDA, CDR2 SQIVND (reference sequence). V was pared by 4 bases and J by 4 bases, with 4 bases of the junction left unmatched. The CDR3 region is CASSTGTSVYNEQFF. The CDR3 coding sequence is TGTGCCAGTAGTACGGGGACTAGCGTTTACAATGAGCAGTTCTTC.

The CDR3 DNA reads as TGTGCCAGCAGCCATGCTCAGGGGGGAGGCACTGAAGCTTTCTTT. This sequence encodes CASSHAQGGGTEAFF. V usage is TRBV4-2 and J usage is TRBJ1-1; 7 bases line up with TRBD1. The CDR3 is made up of 15 amino acids. J was trimmed by 4 bases and V by 3 bases; bases with no gene match: 8. Germline V gene lookup returns CDR1 LGHNA and CDR2 YNFKEQ.

This rearrangement joins TRBV10-2 to TRBJ2-5; no clear D gene. Trimming cost V 2 bases and J 5 bases, with 12 bases left between them. CDR1 and CDR2 (germline): WSHSY, SAAADI. The CDR3 sequence is 14 residues long. The CDR3 coding sequence is TGCGCCAGCAGTGAGGTTATGGTTGGCGAGACCCAGTACTTC. It specifies CASSEVMVGETQYF.

This chain joins TRBV6-1 and TRBJ2-3, with unresolved D. Looked up from germline, CDR1 is MNHNS and CDR2 is SASEGT. Trimming cost V 11 bases and J 2 bases, with 14 bases left between them. This CDR3 contains 13 residues. CDR3 DNA: TGTGCCCCCCCCGGCGCTAACACAGATACGCAGTATTTT. Its translation: CAPPGANTDTQYF.

The chain couples TRBV29-1 to TRBJ2-5; D is possibly TRBD2 (6 bases). CDR1 SQVTM and CDR2 ANQGSEA come from the germline V gene. V lost 4 bases and J lost 3, with 9 bases in between. The CDR3 is 12 amino acids. CDR3 coding DNA: TGCAGCGTTGTAGCGGAAGAAGAGACCCAGTACTTC. Its protein is CSVVAEEETQYF. Drawing the rest from reference TRBV29-1 and TRBJ2-5, the complete variable domain is SAVISQKPSRDICQRGTSLTIQCQVDSQVTMMFWYRQQPGQSLTLIATANQGSEATYESGFVIDKFPISRPNLTFSTLTVSNMSPEDSSIYLCSVVAEEETQYFGPGTRLLVL.

V usage is TRBV11-2 and J usage is TRBJ2-7; D is perhaps TRBD2 (6 bases). CDR1 and CDR2 (germline): SGHAT, FQNNGV. The CDR3 is 14 residues long. Trimming stripped 6 bases from V and 5 bases from J, with 17 bases between. CDR3 DNA sequence: TGTGCCAGCAGGACGCCGGGGGACCTCCACGAGCAGTACTTC. This codes for CASRTPGDLHEQYF.

This chain connects TRBV25-1 to TRBJ2-1; 11 bases match TRBD2. Germline V CDR1 and CDR2: MGHDK, SYGVNS. The CDR3 consists of 18 residues. The J segment lost 0 bases and the V segment lost 2 bases, leaving 6 bases of the junction unmatched. CDR3 nucleotides: TGTGCCAGCAGTGAACCGACTAGCGGGGCCAACTCCTACAATGAGCAGTTCTTC. Amino acid sequence: CASSEPTSGANSYNEQFF.

The gene calls are TRBV27 and TRBJ1-4; 8 bases agree with TRBD1. CDR3 length: 14 residues. Germline V gene sequence: CDR1 MNHEY, CDR2 SMNVEV (reference sequence). The V and J ends lost 4 bases and 8 bases, in that order; junction bases with no gene match: 6. Written as DNA, the CDR3 is TGTGCCAGCAGTTATCAGGGGGCTGGGGAAAAACTGTTTTTT. This sequence encodes CASSYQGAGEKLFF.

The rearrangement uses TRBV6-1 and TRBJ1-5; no clear D. Trimming removed 6 bases from V and 0 bases from J, with 12 bases in between. CDR3 size: 15 residues. CDR1 is MNHNS, CDR2 SASEGT, per germline. This CDR3 reads CASRVDGYSNQPQHF. The CDR3 bases are TGTGCCAGCAGAGTTGACGGTTATAGCAATCAGCCCCAGCATTTT.